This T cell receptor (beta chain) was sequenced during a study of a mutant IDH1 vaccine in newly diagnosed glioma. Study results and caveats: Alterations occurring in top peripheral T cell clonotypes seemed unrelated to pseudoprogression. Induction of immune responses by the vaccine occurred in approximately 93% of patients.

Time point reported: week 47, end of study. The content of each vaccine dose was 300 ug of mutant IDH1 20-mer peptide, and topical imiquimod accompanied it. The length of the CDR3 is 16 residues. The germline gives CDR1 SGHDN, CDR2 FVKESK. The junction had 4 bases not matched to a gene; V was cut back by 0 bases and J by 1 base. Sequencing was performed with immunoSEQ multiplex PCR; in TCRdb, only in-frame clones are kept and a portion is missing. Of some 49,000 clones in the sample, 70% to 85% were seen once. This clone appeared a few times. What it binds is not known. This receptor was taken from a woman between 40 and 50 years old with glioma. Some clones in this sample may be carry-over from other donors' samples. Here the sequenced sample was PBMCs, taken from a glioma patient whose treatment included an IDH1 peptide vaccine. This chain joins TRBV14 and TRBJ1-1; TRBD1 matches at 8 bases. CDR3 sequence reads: CASSQEFGTGNTEAFF. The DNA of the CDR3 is TGTGCCAGCAGCCAAGAATTTGGGACAGGGAACACTGAAGCTTTCTTT.